This passage covers 28 T cell receptor beta chains from one sample sequenced in a study of CD4 T cells in relation to SARS-CoV-2 and coronaviruses. Generated by immunoSEQ multiplex PCR, the TCRdb table keeps only in-frame clones and is missing some. The data hold nearly 70,000 clones, with over 85% observed a single time. Unexposed donor CD4+ T cells date from about 2011-2018, before the COVID-19 pandemic. The material sequenced was naive CD4+ T cells from PBMCs. Subset given: naive CD4+ T cells isolated by negative enrichment. These receptor sequences come from a human donor in good health.

The chain recombines TRBV9 with TRBJ2-7, with 8 bases matching TRBD1. J lost 3 bases, V lost 2 bases, and 4 bases had no gene match. The germline V gene has CDR1 SGDLS and CDR2 YYNGEE. The CDR3 is made up of 14 amino acids. The CDR3 bases are TGTGCCAGCAGCGTCGACAGGGGTAGCTACGAGCAGTACTTC. It yields the protein CASSVDRGSYEQYF.

This clone was detected once. The gene calls are TRBV7-8 and TRBJ2-3; 10 nucleotides align to TRBD2. The V segment lost 1 base and the J segment 4 bases; nucleotides outside the gene matches: 5. Looked up from germline, CDR1 is SGHVS and CDR2 is FQNEAQ. The CDR3 loop spans 16 amino acids. This CDR3 reads CASSLGPSGSADTQYF. The CDR3, as DNA: TGTGCCAGCAGCTTAGGGCCTAGCGGGAGTGCAGATACGCAGTATTTT.

This chain joins TRBV6-2 or TRBV6-3 and TRBJ2-5; D gene uncertain. The V end was cut by 4 bases, the J end by 1 base, with 19 bases between. CDR3 length equals 17 residues. Germline values: CDR1 MNHEY, CDR2 SVGEGT. DNA for the CDR3: TGTGCCAGCAGTTCCCTCAAATCGAACGACTTCCAAGAGACCCAGTACTTC. It specifies CASSSLKSNDFQETQYF.

The V gene is TRBV7-2, the J gene TRBJ2-3, with TRBD2 matching over 11 bases. With 3 bases clipped from V and 1 base from J, the junction kept 0 bases outside the gene matches. The length of the CDR3 is 15 residues. Germline CDR1 SGHTA, CDR2 FQGNSA. DNA of the CDR3: TGTGCCAGCAGCTTGGGACTAGCGGGCACAGATACGCAGTATTTT. Its protein is CASSLGLAGTDTQYF.

The chain links TRBV5-1 to TRBJ2-1, with a weak D call TRBD1 (5 bases). The CDR3 loop spans 14 amino acids. The V end was cut by 4 bases, the J end by 8 bases, with 16 bases between. Germline V lookup: CDR1 SGHRS, CDR2 YFSETQ. CDR3 coding DNA: TGCGCCAGCAGCGCTTCACTGCTAGGGGATGAGCAGTTCTTC. Translating gives CASSASLLGDEQFF.

V and J are TRBV5-1 and TRBJ2-1, with 10 nucleotides matching TRBD1. The length of the CDR3 is 15 residues. Germline CDR1 reads SGHRS; CDR2 reads YFSETQ. With 3 bases clipped from V and 3 bases from J, the junction kept 3 bases outside the gene matches. The CDR3, as DNA: TGCGCCAGCAGCTACGGGACAGGGGACTACAATGAGCAGTTCTTC. It specifies CASSYGTGDYNEQFF.

The chain employs TRBV18 and TRBJ2-2, with D unclear. Germline V gene sequence: CDR1 KGHSH, CDR2 LQKENI. The V and J ends lost 3 bases and 9 bases respectively, with 5 bases between them. The CDR3 contains 11 residues. CDR3 sequence: CASSPARELFF. Here the CDR3 DNA reads TGTGCCAGCTCACCGGCCCGGGAGCTGTTTTTT.

The chain uses TRBV5-1 and TRBJ2-1; 11 positions match TRBD2. The CDR3 is made up of 16 amino acids. The J segment lost 6 bases and the V segment lost 1 base, leaving 6 bases of the junction unmatched. The germline V gene encodes CDR1 SGHRS and CDR2 YFSETQ. The CDR3 sequence is CASSLTSGGGSNEQFF. CDR3 bases: TGCGCCAGCAGCTTGACTAGCGGGGGAGGATCCAATGAGCAGTTCTTC.

The J gene is TRBJ1-5, the V gene TRBV7-2; unclear D gene. There are 13 residues in the CDR3. Trimming removed 5 bases from V and 6 bases from J, with 11 bases in between. From germline, CDR1 is SGHTA and CDR2 FQGNSA. The CDR3 loop is CASSQRSGQPQHF. The CDR3 DNA sequence: TGTGCCAGCAGCCAGAGATCAGGTCAGCCCCAGCATTTT.

The V call is TRBV4-1, the J call TRBJ2-7; weak D call: TRBD2 (6 bases). Germline V CDR1 and CDR2: MGHRA, YSYEKL. The V end lost 0 bases, the J end lost 6 bases, and 21 bases lay between the germline ends. This CDR3 is 17 amino acids long. CDR3 sequence: CASSQDFGRTILGEQYF. The DNA for the CDR3 is TGCGCCAGCAGCCAAGACTTCGGTCGGACTATCCTCGGCGAGCAGTACTTC.

This clone has only one observation. The J gene is TRBJ2-7, the V gene TRBV28; D unclear. Germline loops: CDR1 MDHEN, CDR2 SYDVKM. This CDR3 contains 12 residues. With 1 base removed from V and 5 bases from J, the gap between germline ends came to 6 bases. In DNA form, the CDR3 reads TGTGCCAGCAGTTTATTAGTAAACGAGCAGTACTTC. Its protein product is CASSLLVNEQYF. Based on the CDR3 plus reference TRBV28 and TRBJ2-7, the full variable domain is DVKVTQSSRYLVKRTGEKVFLECVQDMDHENMFWYRQDPGLGLRLIYFSYDVKMKEKGDIPEGYSVSREKKERFSLILESASTNQTSMYLCASSLLVNEQYFGPGTRLTVT.

V gene TRBV28 combines with J gene TRBJ2-1, with 9 bases lining up with TRBD2. Germline V gene lookup returns CDR1 MDHEN and CDR2 SYDVKM. CDR3 length equals 16 residues. V trimming: 1 base; J trimming: 5 bases; junction bases outside the gene matches: 6. The CDR3 nucleotides are TGTGCCAGCAGTTTATTGAATGGCGGGAGGGACAATGAGCAGTTCTTC. Amino acid sequence: CASSLLNGGRDNEQFF.

This clone has just one count. CDR3 loop: CASSLAQELTEAFF. CDR3 nucleotide sequence: TGCGCCAGCAGCTTGGCTCAGGAATTGACTGAAGCTTTCTTT. This chain connects TRBV5-1 to TRBJ1-1, with no clear D. Deletions cut 0 bases from V and 5 bases from J, with 11 bases between. Germline CDR1 reads SGHRS; CDR2 reads YFSETQ. The CDR3 sequence is 14 residues long.

This chain uses TRBV11-2 with TRBJ1-3; TRBD1 matches 7 bases. The CDR3 runs to 15 residues. Germline V gives CDR1 SGHAT, CDR2 FQNNGV. J lost 0 bases, V lost 3 bases, and 2 bases had no gene match. CDR3 protein: CASSLTGSSGNTIYF. In nucleotides, the CDR3 is TGTGCCAGCAGCTTGACAGGGAGCTCTGGAAACACCATATATTTT.

The CDR3 sequence is CASSLEGDTQYF. CDR3 coding DNA: TGTGCCAGCAGCTTAGAGGGAGATACGCAGTATTTT. The rearrangement uses TRBV7-9 and TRBJ2-3; D is unclear. This CDR3 contains 12 residues. Germline CDR1 and CDR2: SEHNR and FQNEAQ (reference sequence). V was shortened by 1 base and J by 5 bases, with 4 bases between the two germline ends.

The rearrangement links TRBV11-1 to TRBJ2-5; tentatively, D is TRBD1 (5 bases). CDR3 size: 15 residues. V lost 2 bases to trimming and J lost 5 bases, with 15 bases between them. The germline V gene has CDR1 SGHAT and CDR2 FQDESV (reference sequence). The CDR3 DNA reads as TGTGCCAGCAGCTTACCCAGGGTTGGGGTTGAGACCCAGTACTTC. Its translation is CASSLPRVGVETQYF.

The chain employs TRBV7-2 and TRBJ2-5; TRBD1 aligns across 8 bases. Looked up from germline, CDR1 is SGHTA and CDR2 is FQGNSA. Unmatched junction bases numbered 6, after V lost 4 bases and J lost 2 bases. This CDR3 region has 15 residues. The CDR3 spells CASSYPDRGQETQYF. CDR3 DNA: TGTGCCAGCAGCTACCCTGACAGGGGTCAAGAGACCCAGTACTTC. Supplemented by reference TRBV7-2 and TRBJ2-5, the full variable domain reads GAGVSQSPSNKVTEKGKDVELRCDPISGHTALYWYRQSLGQGLEFLIYFQGNSAPDKSGLPSDRFSAERTGGSVSTLTIQRTQQEDSAVYLCASSYPDRGQETQYFGPGTRLLVL.

The DNA of the CDR3 is TGTGCCAGCAGCCCGTGGACTAGCGGGATGAATGAGCAGTTCTTC. Its protein product is CASSPWTSGMNEQFF. The J gene is TRBJ2-1, the V gene TRBV3-1 (or the pseudogene TRBV3-2); 12 bases agree with TRBD2. The CDR3 runs to 15 residues. Looked up from germline, CDR1 is LGHDT and CDR2 is YNNKEL (reference sequence). Unmatched junction bases numbered 5, after V lost 4 bases and J lost 7 bases.

V gene TRBV28 combines with J gene TRBJ2-5; 9 nucleotides line up with TRBD1. In germline, CDR1 is MDHEN, CDR2 SYDVKM. The V gene end was trimmed by 7 bases and the J gene end by 4 bases; junction bases not matched to a gene: 13. The CDR3 loop spans 16 amino acids. In DNA, the CDR3 is TGTGCCAGCACTCCCGGCCCCCACAGGGGGCGAGAGACCCAGTACTTC. Its translation: CASTPGPHRGRETQYF. The variable domain in full, with the rest retrieved from reference TRBV28 and TRBJ2-5, is DVKVTQSSRYLVKRTGEKVFLECVQDMDHENMFWYRQDPGLGLRLIYFSYDVKMKEKGDIPEGYSVSREKKERFSLILESASTNQTSMYLCASTPGPHRGRETQYFGPGTRLLVL.

The chain uses TRBV11-3 and TRBJ2-2; D perhaps matches TRBD2 (6 bases). The ends were cut back, 0 bases at V and 8 bases at J, with 7 bases in the middle. Per the germline V gene, CDR1 is SGHNT and CDR2 is YENEEA. The CDR3 totals 13 residues. The CDR3 sequence is CASSLEGGGELFF. In DNA, the CDR3 is TGTGCCAGCAGCTTAGAGGGGGGTGGGGAGCTGTTTTTT.

This chain links TRBV6-6 with TRBJ2-7; TRBD1 might be the D (5 bases). CDR1 is MNHNY and CDR2 is SVGAGI in the germline V gene (reference sequence). V was cut by 6 bases and J by 6 bases, with 12 bases left in between. The CDR3 loop spans 12 amino acids. CDR3 nucleotide sequence: TGTGCCAGCAGGGTACAGGAAGGCGAGCAGTACTTC. Its protein product is CASRVQEGEQYF.

The rearrangement uses TRBV18 and TRBJ1-3; TRBD1 aligns across 7 bases. Unmatched junction bases numbered 6, after V lost 4 bases and J lost 0 bases. Germline CDR1 reads KGHSH; CDR2 reads LQKENI. This CDR3 has 16 residues. CDR3 sequence: CASSRRQGPSGNTIYF. Written as DNA, the CDR3 is TGTGCCAGCTCACGGAGACAGGGTCCCTCTGGAAACACCATATATTTT.

V is TRBV19 and J is TRBJ2-2, with a tentative D call TRBD2 (5 bases). The CDR3 extends over 13 amino acids. Deletions cut 8 bases from V and 1 base from J, with 8 bases between. Germline V CDR1 and CDR2: LNHDA, SQIVND (reference sequence). The CDR3 sequence: CASEEVNTGELFF. The CDR3 region has the DNA TGTGCCAGTGAGGAGGTGAACACCGGGGAGCTGTTTTTT.

The V and J genes are TRBV7-2 and TRBJ1-5, with a possible D match to TRBD1 (5 bases). The germline V gene encodes CDR1 SGHTA and CDR2 FQGNSA. With 1 base removed from V and 0 bases from J, the gap between germline ends came to 13 bases. This CDR3 is built from 17 residues. The CDR3 protein is CASSLGWGPYSNQPQHF. As DNA, the CDR3 is TGTGCCAGCAGCTTAGGTTGGGGACCCTATAGCAATCAGCCCCAGCATTTT.

The chain links TRBV2 to TRBJ1-6; the D is unclear. The V end lost 1 base, the J end lost 10 bases, and 5 bases lay between the germline ends. Per germline, CDR1 SNHLY and CDR2 FYNNEI. This CDR3 has 12 amino acids. CDR3 nucleotide sequence: TGTGCCAGCAGTGAAGTGGACTCACCCCTCCACTTT. It specifies CASSEVDSPLHF.

The chain carries TRBV4-3 and TRBJ2-5; D possibly matches TRBD1 or TRBD2 (5 bases each). Germline CDR1 reads LGHNA; CDR2 reads YSLEER. Trimming took off 8 bases at V and 8 bases at J, with 18 bases between the two ends. CDR3 length: 13 amino acids. The CDR3 reads CASSGGTGGTQYF. CDR3 sequence (DNA): TGCGCCAGCTCTGGGGGAACCGGCGGAACCCAGTACTTC.

The chain uses TRBV28 and TRBJ1-1; 9 bases match TRBD1. With V trimmed by 5 bases and J by 5 bases, 6 bases remained unmatched. This CDR3 region has 14 residues. Germline CDR1 MDHEN, CDR2 SYDVKM. Written as DNA, the CDR3 is TGTGCCAGCAGTACCGGACAGGGGTGGACTGAAGCTTTCTTT. Protein: CASSTGQGWTEAFF. Full variable domain (rest looked up from reference TRBV28 and TRBJ1-1): DVKVTQSSRYLVKRTGEKVFLECVQDMDHENMFWYRQDPGLGLRLIYFSYDVKMKEKGDIPEGYSVSREKKERFSLILESASTNQTSMYLCASSTGQGWTEAFFGQGTRLTVV.

The chain has TRBV5-1 and TRBJ1-2; D ambiguous. The CDR3 length is 12 residues. From germline, CDR1 is SGHRS and CDR2 YFSETQ. Trimming pared 5 bases from V and 3 bases from J, leaving 8 bases between. The CDR3 reads CASSGVYYGYTF. In DNA, the CDR3 is TGCGCCAGCAGTGGAGTTTACTATGGCTACACCTTC.